This T cell receptor beta chain was captured by sequencing in a study of CD8+ T cells in alopecia areata. The treatment was: oral pan-JAK inhibitor, 5-10 mg twice daily. TCR sequencing used cDNA made by reverse transcription of extracted RNA. Clones were sequenced by immunoSEQ multiplex PCR, and TCRdb holds only the in-frame ones, with some missing. The data contain 75,000 to 85,000 clones, around two thirds of them singletons. Trimming cost V 7 bases and J 16 bases; bases outside gene matches: 15. CDR1 is SEHNR and CDR2 is FQNEAQ in the germline V gene (reference sequence). The CDR3 is made up of 13 amino acids.

The sample here was CD8+ T cells sorted from blood, taken at week 24, from a patient treated with tofacitinib. The clonotype was recovered from a human donor with alopecia areata. This chain links TRBV7-9 with TRBJ1-4; the match to TRBD1 covers 7 bases. As DNA, the CDR3 is TGTGCCAGCAATGGGGGACAGCCCTTAAGGGAGTTTTTT. Protein: CASNGGQPLREFF.